The 20 T cell receptor beta chains given below trace back to one sample, sequenced in a study of T cell changes during pregnancy in multiple sclerosis. Method: immunoSEQ multiplex PCR; TCRdb's copy keeps in-frame clones and lacks some. In the table there are 93,000 or so clones, roughly nine tenths of which are singletons. The sample was peripheral blood, taken after pregnancy. These receptors came from a female donor with multiple sclerosis, enrolled in a pregnancy study.

The rearrangement joins TRBV19 to TRBJ2-1; 11 nucleotides agree with TRBD2. Trimming cost V 5 bases and J 4 bases; bases outside gene matches: 10. Germline loops: CDR1 LNHDA, CDR2 SQIVND (reference sequence). The CDR3 is 17 residues long. The CDR3 here is CASSRTPWTSGYNEQFF. DNA of the CDR3: TGTGCCAGTAGTCGAACGCCGTGGACTAGCGGGTACAATGAGCAGTTCTTC. The whole variable domain, remainder taken from reference TRBV19 and TRBJ2-1, is DGGITQSPKYLFRKEGQNVTLSCEQNLNHDAMYWYRQDPGQGLRLIYYSQIVNDFQKGDIAEGYSVSREKKESFPLTVTSAQKNPTAFYLCASSRTPWTSGYNEQFFGPGTRLTVL.

The chain is built from TRBV7-2 and TRBJ2-7; 7 bases align to TRBD1. The CDR3 totals 15 residues. CDR1 and CDR2 (germline): SGHTA, FQGNSA. V lost 5 bases and J lost 5; bases outside the gene matches: 12. CDR3: CASSRGDRVIDEQYF. DNA of the CDR3: TGTGCCAGCAGCCGAGGTGACAGGGTAATCGACGAGCAGTACTTC.

The chain employs TRBV18 and TRBJ1-3, with D hard to call. Germline V CDR1 and CDR2: KGHSH, LQKENI. This CDR3 is 16 amino acids long. The V gene lost 2 bases and the J gene lost 0 bases, with 11 bases spanning the gap. CDR3: CASSPLLGGSGNTIYF. CDR3 nucleotide sequence: TGTGCCAGCTCACCATTGTTGGGAGGCTCTGGAAACACCATATATTTT.

This chain links TRBV7-2 with TRBJ1-2, with 10 nucleotides matching TRBD1. Trimming at V came to 1 base and at J to 7 bases, leaving 12 bases not matched to a gene. Germline lookup yields CDR1 SGHTA and CDR2 FQGNSA. This CDR3 is built from 17 residues. DNA for the CDR3: TGTGCCAGCAGCTTAGGCGGTGGGCGGACAGGGGGAAGTGGCTACACCTTC. It yields the protein CASSLGGGRTGGSGYTF.

The chain carries TRBV18 and TRBJ1-4, with D perhaps matching TRBD1 (6 bases). This CDR3 is 13 amino acids long. CDR1 and CDR2 (germline): KGHSH, LQKENI. V shed 4 bases and J shed 8 bases, with 11 bases lying between them. CDR3 in DNA: TGTGCCAGCTCACGGGGGGGCAACGAAAAACTGTTTTTT. Encoded protein: CASSRGGNEKLFF. Combining the CDR3 with reference TRBV18 and TRBJ1-4 gives the whole variable domain NAGVMQNPRHLVRRRGQEARLRCSPMKGHSHVYWYRQLPEEGLKFMVYLQKENIIDESGMPKERFSAEFPKEGPSILRIQQVVRGDSAAYFCASSRGGNEKLFFGSGTQLSVL.

The rearrangement joins TRBV11-2 to TRBJ2-1, with a possible D match to TRBD2 (7 bases). The CDR3 runs to 15 residues. V lost 7 bases and J lost 7, with 20 bases in between. Germline values: CDR1 SGHAT, CDR2 FQNNGV. CDR3 region: CASTLGGRGRNEQFF. CDR3 DNA sequence: TGTGCCAGCACCCTCGGGGGGCGGGGTCGAAATGAGCAGTTCTTC.

This sequence joins TRBV19 and TRBJ2-3, with a tentative D call TRBD2 (5 bases). Trimming shortened V by 6 bases and J by 3 bases, and 16 bases separated the two germline ends. The CDR3 has 15 amino acids. Germline CDR1 and CDR2: LNHDA and SQIVND (reference sequence). Written as DNA, the CDR3 is TGTGCCAGTAGATTGCATGCGGGTCGTACAGATACGCAGTATTTT. Translation gives CASRLHAGRTDTQYF. Together with reference TRBV19 and TRBJ2-3, the CDR3 gives the full variable domain: DGGITQSPKYLFRKEGQNVTLSCEQNLNHDAMYWYRQDPGQGLRLIYYSQIVNDFQKGDIAEGYSVSREKKESFPLTVTSAQKNPTAFYLCASRLHAGRTDTQYFGPGTRLTVL.

The rearrangement joins TRBV7-8 to TRBJ2-7; 11 bases fit TRBD1. This CDR3 is 15 amino acids long. Per the germline V gene, CDR1 is SGHVS and CDR2 is FQNEAQ. V dropped 2 bases and J dropped 4; count of bases not matched to a gene: 4. The DNA for the CDR3 is TGTGCCAGCAGCTTAAGGCGGGACAGGGGGTACGAGCAGTACTTC. Translating it yields CASSLRRDRGYEQYF. The full variable domain, in which reference TRBV7-8 and TRBJ2-7 provide the parts outside the CDR3, is GAGVSQSPRYKVAKRGQDVALRCDPISGHVSLFWYQQALGQGPEFLTYFQNEAQLDKSGLPSDRFFAERPEGSVSTLKIQRTQQEDSAVYLCASSLRRDRGYEQYFGPGTRLTVT.

The J gene is TRBJ2-5, the V gene TRBV7-2; D may be TRBD1 (5 bases). From germline, CDR1 is SGHTA and CDR2 FQGNSA. V lost 5 bases, J lost 5 bases, and 18 bases lay in between. The CDR3 is made up of 15 amino acids. The CDR3 is CASSRDSLDRETQYF. The CDR3 DNA follows: TGTGCCAGCAGCCGAGACAGTTTGGATCGGGAGACCCAGTACTTC.

This chain links TRBV7-2 with TRBJ2-1, with TRBD2 matching 10 bases. The CDR3 has 17 residues. Germline loops: CDR1 SGHTA, CDR2 FQGNSA. V lost 2 bases and J lost 5; bases outside the gene matches: 9. In DNA form, the CDR3 reads TGTGCCAGCAGCTTAACATTAGCGGGAGGCCCGAACAATGAGCAGTTCTTC. It translates to CASSLTLAGGPNNEQFF.

This chain uses TRBV7-2 with TRBJ1-2; 8 bases are a match to TRBD1. The germline CDR1 and CDR2 sequences are SGHTA and FQGNSA. V lost 5 bases to trimming and J lost 8 bases; unmatched junction nucleotides: 10. This CDR3 is built from 14 residues. The CDR3 spells CASSQGTGVLGYTF. The CDR3 DNA reads TGTGCCAGCAGCCAGGGGACAGGCGTTCTAGGCTACACCTTC.

The chain is built from TRBV18 and TRBJ1-2; possibly TRBD1 for D (5 bases). CDR3 length: 11 residues. The germline V gene has CDR1 KGHSH and CDR2 LQKENI. With 3 bases removed from V and 11 bases from J, the gap between germline ends came to 10 bases. The CDR3 nucleotides are TGTGCCAGCTCACCCAGGGTCGGTTACACCTTC. This codes for CASSPRVGYTF.

Only one count was recorded for this clone. The chain links TRBV25-1 to TRBJ1-2; D is unresolved. Germline CDR1 is MGHDK and CDR2 is SYGVNS. This CDR3 spans 17 amino acids. Trimming took off 0 bases at V and 0 bases at J, with 14 bases between the two ends. CDR3 nucleotides: TGTGCCAGCAGTGAATATGAGGAGAGGCGCGCTAACTATGGCTACACCTTC. This codes for CASSEYEERRANYGYTF.

The rearrangement uses TRBV27 and TRBJ2-7; D perhaps matches TRBD2 (6 bases). CDR1 is MNHEY, CDR2 SMNVEV, per germline (reference sequence). The CDR3 spans 16 residues. V lost 5 bases and J lost 3, with 20 bases in between. DNA of the CDR3: TGTGCCAGCAGTCCCCATTTAACGGGAGTGATCTACGAGCAGTACTTC. It codes for CASSPHLTGVIYEQYF.

The chain recombines TRBV27 with TRBJ2-7; a possible D gene is TRBD2 (6 bases). Germline lookup yields CDR1 MNHEY and CDR2 SMNVEV (reference sequence). V lost 5 bases and J 0 bases, leaving 20 bases between the germline ends. This CDR3 comprises 17 residues. CDR3 sequence (DNA): TGTGCCAGCAGTCCTATTGGCGGGACCGTTCTCTCCTACGAGCAGTACTTC. This translates into CASSPIGGTVLSYEQYF.

J is TRBJ1-1 and V is TRBV5-1, with D hard to call. Germline assignment: CDR1 SGHRS and CDR2 YFSETQ. The V and J ends lost 0 bases and 8 bases respectively, with 14 bases between them. This CDR3 is 14 amino acids long. CDR3 sequence: CASSLDSGVGEAFF. The CDR3 DNA reads as TGCGCCAGCAGCTTGGATTCGGGAGTTGGGGAAGCTTTCTTT.

This clone was seen only once. The gene calls are TRBV28 and TRBJ2-3, with D maybe TRBD1 (6 bases). The germline V and J ends were trimmed by 5 bases and 2 bases, with 8 bases remaining between them. This CDR3 is 13 amino acids long. CDR1 MDHEN and CDR2 SYDVKM come from the germline V gene. CDR3 sequence (DNA): TGTGCCAGCAGTGGACAGTTCACAGATACGCAGTATTTT. The encoded protein is CASSGQFTDTQYF.

The chain recombines TRBV2 with TRBJ1-5; 8 bases agree with TRBD1. This CDR3 comprises 13 residues. Germline assignment: CDR1 SNHLY and CDR2 FYNNEI. The V segment lost 10 bases and the J segment 4 bases; nucleotides outside the gene matches: 6. The CDR3, as DNA: TGTGCCACGATGGGACAGGAAAATCAGCCCCAGCATTTT. Protein sequence: CATMGQENQPQHF.

V is TRBV6-5 and J is TRBJ1-5; 7 nucleotides align to TRBD1. Germline CDR1 and CDR2: MNHEY and SVGAGI. The J segment lost 3 bases and the V segment lost 8 bases, leaving 4 bases of the junction unmatched. The CDR3 runs 13 residues. CDR3 sequence reads: CASQDRVNQPQHF. The CDR3 DNA is TGTGCCAGCCAAGACAGGGTCAATCAGCCCCAGCATTTT.

V usage is TRBV28 and J usage is TRBJ2-1, with TRBD1 matching over 8 bases. This CDR3 region has 15 residues. Germline lookup yields CDR1 MDHEN and CDR2 SYDVKM. Trimming at V came to 7 bases and at J to 1 base, leaving 6 bases not matched to a gene. The CDR3: CASTSGTGSYNEQFF. As DNA, the CDR3 is TGTGCCAGCACCTCAGGGACAGGTTCCTACAATGAGCAGTTCTTC.